Below, 23 T cell receptor beta chains from the same sample are listed, as sequenced in a study of T cell responses to AZD1222 COVID-19 vaccine. Profiled with immunoSEQ multiplex PCR; TCRdb holds only in-frame clones, not every one. The sample lists 90,000 to 120,000 clones; 70% to 90% were seen once. This sample comprised peripheral blood, obtained 28 days after the second AZD1222 dose. Receptors originate from an adult who received the AZD1222 COVID-19 vaccine.

Regarding this clone: Other nucleotide sequences in the sample specify the same CDR3. The rearrangement links TRBV19 to TRBJ1-5, with no clear D. This CDR3 comprises 12 residues. V lost 5 bases and J lost 6, with 8 bases in between. Per germline, CDR1 LNHDA and CDR2 SQIVND (reference sequence). The CDR3 loop is CASSPAGQPQHF. Here the CDR3 DNA reads TGTGCCAGTAGTCCGGCGGGTCAGCCCCAGCATTTT.

On this clone: Other DNA sequences in the sample encode the same CDR3. This chain uses TRBV18 with TRBJ2-3; D uncertain. CDR3 size: 13 residues. Germline CDR1 is KGHSH and CDR2 is LQKENI. Between the trimmed V and J ends, which lost 3 bases and 0 bases, there was a span of 4 bases. The CDR3 bases are TGTGCCAGCTCACCTCCGAGCACAGATACGCAGTATTTT. This gives the protein CASSPPSTDTQYF.

In DNA form, the CDR3 reads TGTGCCAGCACCCACGGGGCGAGCACTGAAGCTTTCTTT. Translation gives CASTHGASTEAFF. This chain joins TRBV3-1 (or the pseudogene TRBV3-2) and TRBJ1-1; the D gene is possibly TRBD1 (5 bases). CDR1 is LGHDT and CDR2 is YNNKEL in the germline V gene (reference sequence). V was cut by 7 bases and J by 4 bases, with 13 bases left in between. The length of the CDR3 is 13 residues.

The V gene is TRBV12-3 or TRBV12-4, the J gene TRBJ1-1; unclear D gene. The ends were cut back, 2 bases at V and 3 bases at J, with 7 bases in the middle. This CDR3 spans 13 amino acids. The CDR3 spells CASSLMEDTEAFF. The DNA for the CDR3 is TGTGCCAGCAGTTTAATGGAGGACACTGAAGCTTTCTTT.

The chain uses TRBV3-1 (or the pseudogene TRBV3-2) and TRBJ2-7; no definite D call. V gave up 4 bases and J gave up 1 base, with 8 bases separating them. There are 13 residues in the CDR3. Germline V gives CDR1 LGHDT, CDR2 YNNKEL (reference sequence). CDR3 DNA: TGTGCCAGCAGCCTACTTAGGTCCTACGAGCAGTACTTC. Amino acids: CASSLLRSYEQYF.

The genes are TRBV19 and TRBJ2-3; D possibly corresponds to TRBD2 (6 bases). The ends were cut back, 1 base at V and 2 bases at J, with 10 bases in the middle. This CDR3 has 15 amino acids. Germline CDR1 LNHDA, CDR2 SQIVND (reference sequence). CDR3 bases: TGTGCCAGTAGTATAGTAGGAGGGGACACAGATACGCAGTATTTT. This sequence encodes CASSIVGGDTDTQYF.

The CDR3 DNA reads TGCGCCAGCAGCCAGGGGGACGCTTTCTCTGGGGCCAACGTCCTGACTTTC. This translates into CASSQGDAFSGANVLTF. This rearrangement joins TRBV5-1 to TRBJ2-6, with 7 nucleotides matching TRBD1. Germline V gives CDR1 SGHRS, CDR2 YFSETQ. With V trimmed by 4 bases and J by 0 bases, 7 bases remained unmatched. This CDR3 region has 17 residues.

The V gene is TRBV1, the J gene TRBJ1-2. TRBV1 is an annotated pseudogene. The CDR3 length is 14 residues. The CDR3 sequence: CTSSQGDAGGGYTF. CDR3 DNA sequence: TGCACCAGCAGCCAAGGGGACGCGGGGGGTGGCTACACCTTC.

The V and J genes are TRBV7-2 and TRBJ2-3; TRBD2 might be the D (5 bases). Germline loops: CDR1 SGHTA, CDR2 FQGNSA. Trimming cost V 1 base and J 2 bases, with 19 bases left between them. This CDR3 contains 18 residues. The CDR3 DNA reads as TGTGCCAGCAGCTTAGACGGTCCAGCGGTTTTGAACACAGATACGCAGTATTTT. Its translation is CASSLDGPAVLNTDTQYF.

The gene calls are TRBV19 and TRBJ1-5, with D tentatively TRBD1 (6 bases). V gave up 5 bases and J gave up 3 bases, with 11 bases separating them. The CDR3 totals 14 residues. The germline CDR1 and CDR2 sequences are LNHDA and SQIVND (reference sequence). The CDR3 nucleotides are TGTGCCAGTAGTCAAACAGGGTTCAATCAGCCCCAGCATTTT. Its translation is CASSQTGFNQPQHF.

The chain joins TRBV11-3 to TRBJ2-5; 9 bases line up with TRBD2. Germline V CDR1 and CDR2: SGHNT, YENEEA. V trimming: 1 base; J trimming: 5 bases; junction bases outside the gene matches: 8. This CDR3 contains 16 residues. CDR3 nucleotides: TGTGCCAGCAGCTTAGGTTCGACTAGCGGTTGGGAGACCCAGTACTTC. Translated: CASSLGSTSGWETQYF. Complete variable domain (other parts from reference TRBV11-3 and TRBJ2-5): EAGVVQSPRYKIIEKKQPVAFWCNPISGHNTLYWYLQNLGQGPELLIRYENEEAVDDSQLPKDRFSAERLKGVDSTLKIQPAELGDSAVYLCASSLGSTSGWETQYFGPGTRLLVL.

The chain combines TRBV3-1 (or the pseudogene TRBV3-2) with TRBJ2-2; unclear D gene. The CDR3 runs 16 residues. V lost 1 base, J lost 0 bases, and 9 bases lay in between. Germline-derived CDR1 and CDR2 are LGHDT and YNNKEL (reference sequence). Written as DNA, the CDR3 is TGTGCCAGCAGCCAAGTGGAACCCGCGAACACCGGGGAGCTGTTTTTT. Encoded protein: CASSQVEPANTGELFF.

This chain uses TRBV7-6 with TRBJ2-7; tentative D call: TRBD2 (6 bases). In germline, CDR1 is SGHVS, CDR2 FNYEAQ. Trimming stripped 1 base from V and 4 bases from J, with 14 bases between. The CDR3 consists of 15 residues. The CDR3 bases are TGTGCCAGCAGCTTAGAGAACACCGGGACTTACGAGCAGTACTTC. As protein: CASSLENTGTYEQYF.

V and J are TRBV5-1 and TRBJ2-7; D tentatively fits TRBD1 or TRBD2 (5 bases each). V was cut by 4 bases and J by 5 bases, with 16 bases left in between. The V gene's germline CDR1 is SGHRS and CDR2 YFSETQ. CDR3 size: 14 residues. The CDR3 region has the DNA TGCGCCAGCAGCGGAGGCAGGGCGGACCACGAGCAGTACTTC. As protein: CASSGGRADHEQYF.

V usage is TRBV27 and J usage is TRBJ2-1; 10 bases are a match to TRBD2. CDR3 length equals 14 residues. Trimming took 8 bases from V and 6 from J; bases not matched to a gene: 7. From germline, CDR1 is MNHEY and CDR2 SMNVEV (reference sequence). This chain's CDR3 is CASRSGGAINEQFF. The CDR3 bases are TGTGCCAGCCGGAGCGGGGGGGCTATCAATGAGCAGTTCTTC.

The J gene is TRBJ1-5, the V gene TRBV19; D uncertain. The germline V and J ends were trimmed by 7 bases and 5 bases, with 18 bases remaining between them. Germline CDR1 and CDR2: LNHDA and SQIVND (reference sequence). This CDR3 region has 15 residues. DNA for the CDR3: TGTGCCAGTACCGGAGATGGGGTCGGGCATCAGCCCCAGCATTTT. The encoded protein is CASTGDGVGHQPQHF. The entire variable domain, with the rest obtained from reference TRBV19 and TRBJ1-5, is as follows: DGGITQSPKYLFRKEGQNVTLSCEQNLNHDAMYWYRQDPGQGLRLIYYSQIVNDFQKGDIAEGYSVSREKKESFPLTVTSAQKNPTAFYLCASTGDGVGHQPQHFGDGTRLSIL.

The rearrangement uses TRBV11-1 and TRBJ2-1, with 7 bases fitting TRBD1. Trimming took 5 bases from V and 3 from J; bases not matched to a gene: 10. Germline values: CDR1 SGHAT, CDR2 FQDESV (reference sequence). The CDR3 extends over 16 amino acids. The CDR3 region is CASSQLSGQSYNEQFF. In DNA, the CDR3 is TGTGCCAGCAGCCAGCTTTCGGGACAGAGCTACAATGAGCAGTTCTTC.

The V call is TRBV27, the J call TRBJ2-1; TRBD1 aligns across 8 bases. From germline, CDR1 is MNHEY and CDR2 SMNVEV (reference sequence). V gave up 5 bases and J gave up 7 bases; unmatched junction bases: 19. The CDR3 contains 18 residues. CDR3 in amino acids: CASSQIKMTGAHENEQFF. The CDR3 DNA reads as TGTGCCAGCAGTCAGATTAAGATGACAGGGGCCCACGAGAATGAGCAGTTCTTC.

The chain links TRBV7-8 to TRBJ2-4; 11 bases fit TRBD1. From germline, CDR1 is SGHVS and CDR2 FQNEAQ. The junction had 6 bases not matched to a gene; V was cut back by 4 bases and J by 1 base. The CDR3 is 17 amino acids. CDR3 bases: TGTGCCAGCAGCTCCAACGGACAGGGGGCGGCCAAAAACATTCAGTACTTC. Its translation: CASSSNGQGAAKNIQYF.

The rearrangement uses TRBV29-1 and TRBJ2-5; TRBD2 agrees at 8 bases. This CDR3 region has 12 residues. The J segment lost 5 bases and the V segment lost 2 bases, leaving 1 base of the junction unmatched. Germline CDR1 reads SQVTM; CDR2 reads ANQGSEA. In DNA form, the CDR3 reads TGCAGCGTTGAACCGGGGGGGGAGACCCAGTACTTC. The encoded protein is CSVEPGGETQYF.

This clone was detected only once. The chain joins TRBV6-4 to TRBJ2-3, with 9 bases identical to TRBD1. The CDR3 spans 15 residues. Trimming took 3 bases from V and 5 from J; bases not matched to a gene: 6. Germline CDR1 and CDR2: MRHNA and SNTAGT. The CDR3 DNA is TGTGCCAGCAGTGAGAGGACAGGGGAAGGAGATACGCAGTATTTT. It codes for CASSERTGEGDTQYF.

CDR3 protein: CASRPLKNPNEQFF. CDR3 in DNA: TGCGCCAGCAGGCCCCTCAAGAACCCCAATGAGCAGTTCTTC. The chain joins TRBV4-1 to TRBJ2-1; no definite D call. The CDR3 has 14 residues. Germline CDR1 and CDR2: MGHRA and YSYEKL. The V end was cut by 6 bases, the J end by 6 bases, with 15 bases between.

CDR3 nucleotides: TGTGCCAGCTCGAAGTTGGATGAAGCTTTCTTT. Residues: CASSKLDEAFF. The chain recombines TRBV3-1 (or the pseudogene TRBV3-2) with TRBJ1-1; D not certain. There are 11 residues in the CDR3. Germline CDR1 LGHDT, CDR2 YNNKEL (reference sequence). V was clipped by 8 bases and J by 7 bases, with 11 bases between them.